These 10 T cell receptor beta chains share one sample of origin, sequenced in a study of blood T cell repertoires in COVID-19. Using immunoSEQ multiplex PCR, the repertoire was profiled, and TCRdb retains in-frame clones only, with some absent. The sample records 140,000 to 150,000 clones, roughly 77% being singletons. The sample comprised peripheral blood. These receptors were collected from a man aged 55 to 70 with acute or convalescent COVID-19.

The CDR3 loop reads CASSPRGGRGRADEQYF. The CDR3 coding sequence is TGTGCCAGCAGCCCCCGAGGGGGTCGCGGGAGGGCAGACGAGCAGTACTTC. This chain uses TRBV5-4 with TRBJ2-7, with TRBD2 matching 9 bases. Losses at the gene ends were 4 bases for V and 5 bases for J; bases not matched to a gene: 16. CDR3 length: 17 amino acids. CDR1 SGHNT and CDR2 YYREEE come from the germline V gene (reference sequence).

This chain uses TRBV5-1 with TRBJ2-7; D uncertain. The CDR3 length is 13 residues. V lost 4 bases and J 3 bases, leaving 11 bases between the germline ends. Germline CDR1 reads SGHRS; CDR2 reads YFSETQ. This CDR3 is CASSTDNLYEQYF. The DNA for the CDR3 is TGCGCCAGCAGCACCGACAACCTCTACGAGCAGTACTTC. The variable domain in full, completed from reference TRBV5-1 and TRBJ2-7, reads KAGVTQTPRYLIKTRGQQVTLSCSPISGHRSVSWYQQTPGQGLQFLFEYFSETQRNKGNFPGRFSGRQFSNSRSEMNVSTLELGDSALYLCASSTDNLYEQYFGPGTRLTVT.

This chain joins TRBV12-5 and TRBJ2-6, with D perhaps matching TRBD1 (6 bases). CDR1 and CDR2 from the germline V gene are LGHNT and FRNRAP. V lost 3 bases, J lost 4 bases, and 19 bases lay in between. The CDR3 has 18 residues. The CDR3 coding sequence is TGTGCTAGTGGTTTTAACAGGGTCTATCCTACCGGGGCCAACGTCCTGACTTTC. This codes for CASGFNRVYPTGANVLTF.

This chain connects TRBV7-6 to TRBJ2-5; weak D call: TRBD2 (6 bases). From germline, CDR1 is SGHVS and CDR2 FNYEAQ. Trimming removed 1 base from V and 1 base from J, with 13 bases in between. This CDR3 contains 16 residues. CDR3 nucleotides: TGTGCCAGCAGCTTAGGGGTGGGACTTGCCCAAGAGACCCAGTACTTC. Amino acid sequence: CASSLGVGLAQETQYF.

This clone was seen more than once but under ten times. The V and J genes are TRBV7-6 and TRBJ2-1; TRBD1 matches at 7 bases. The CDR3 consists of 16 residues. Germline CDR1 reads SGHVS; CDR2 reads FNYEAQ. With 1 base clipped from V and 7 bases from J, the junction kept 10 bases outside the gene matches. The CDR3 sequence is CASSLVWDSTRNEQFF. Written as DNA, the CDR3 is TGTGCCAGCAGCTTAGTTTGGGACAGTACTAGGAATGAGCAGTTCTTC.

J is TRBJ2-3 and V is TRBV7-9, with 9 bases lining up with TRBD2. From germline, CDR1 is SEHNR and CDR2 FQNEAQ (reference sequence). V gave up 3 bases and J gave up 5 bases; unmatched junction bases: 6. The CDR3 consists of 15 residues. The CDR3 sequence is CASSLGLAQGDTQYF. CDR3 DNA: TGTGCCAGCAGCTTGGGACTAGCCCAGGGAGATACGCAGTATTTT.

This clone was picked up a small number of times. The gene calls are TRBV9 and TRBJ1-2, with D unclear. This CDR3 is built from 14 residues. V was cut by 3 bases and J by 8 bases, with 17 bases left in between. Germline values: CDR1 SGDLS, CDR2 YYNGEE. This CDR3 is CASSAGPGRSGYTF. The CDR3 bases are TGTGCCAGCAGCGCAGGACCGGGAAGGTCGGGCTACACCTTC.

The J gene is TRBJ2-5, the V gene TRBV19, with 7 nucleotides matching TRBD1. Germline values: CDR1 LNHDA, CDR2 SQIVND (reference sequence). Unmatched junction bases numbered 2, after V lost 5 bases and J lost 2 bases. The CDR3 consists of 13 residues. CDR3 protein: CASSPDRQETQYF. In nucleotides, the CDR3 is TGTGCCAGTAGTCCGGACAGGCAAGAGACCCAGTACTTC.

This clone has a single count. The chain uses TRBV28 and TRBJ1-2; 8 nucleotides align to TRBD1. Trimming at V came to 2 bases and at J to 4 bases, leaving 6 bases not matched to a gene. The CDR3 is made up of 15 amino acids. Germline V gene lookup returns CDR1 MDHEN and CDR2 SYDVKM. CDR3 sequence: CASSLRQGTSYGYTF. The CDR3 DNA follows: TGTGCCAGCAGTTTAAGACAGGGGACTTCCTATGGCTACACCTTC.

The rearrangement uses TRBV20-1 and TRBJ2-3; 9 bases are shared with TRBD1. CDR1 is DFQATT, CDR2 SNEGSKA, per germline (reference sequence). With V trimmed by 3 bases and J by 1 base, 8 bases remained unmatched. The CDR3 spans 16 residues. CDR3 DNA: TGCAGTGCTAGTGACCTCCGGGACAGGGGCACAGATACGCAGTATTTT. This gives the protein CSASDLRDRGTDTQYF.